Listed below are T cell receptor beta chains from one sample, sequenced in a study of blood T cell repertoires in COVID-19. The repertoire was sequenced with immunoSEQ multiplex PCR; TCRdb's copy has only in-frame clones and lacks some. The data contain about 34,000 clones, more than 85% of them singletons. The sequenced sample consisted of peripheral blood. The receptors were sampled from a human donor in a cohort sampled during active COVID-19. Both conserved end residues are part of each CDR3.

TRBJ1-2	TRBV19	CASSMGVDRGFGYTF
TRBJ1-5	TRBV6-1	CASSEAVGTGRIHNNQPQHF
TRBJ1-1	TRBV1	CTSSQCRQGALFTEAFF
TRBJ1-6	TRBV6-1	CASSEPMGQGASVSPLHF
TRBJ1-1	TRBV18	CASSPQGAGTEAFF
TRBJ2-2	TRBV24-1	CATSVQANTGELFF
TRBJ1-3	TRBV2	CASSEQGHSGGNTIYF
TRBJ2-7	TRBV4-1	CASSQDPAGAFEQYF
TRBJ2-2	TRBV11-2	CASSPYVLAGGQTGELFF
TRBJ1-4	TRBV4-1	CASSQEQEKLFF
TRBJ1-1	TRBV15	CATSRAGNTEAFF
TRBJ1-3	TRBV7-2	CASSFTGTANSGNTIYF
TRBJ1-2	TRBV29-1	CSVVFQGQGLGYGYTF
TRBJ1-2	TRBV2	CASRDLDSIAYGYTF
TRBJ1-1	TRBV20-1	CSARGGTGAFF
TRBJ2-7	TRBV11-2	CASSSLRTSGMEQYF
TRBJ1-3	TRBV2	CASSGGSLVSGNTIYF
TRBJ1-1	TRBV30	CAWSVHGGTEAFF
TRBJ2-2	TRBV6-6	CASSPQDSNTGELFF
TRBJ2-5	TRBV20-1	CSASKQGAAETQYF
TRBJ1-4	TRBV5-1	CASRQASGEKLFF
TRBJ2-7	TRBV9	CASSVEPGILYEQYF
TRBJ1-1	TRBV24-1	CATSDRTGGKTEAFF
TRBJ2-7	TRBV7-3	CASSLGQGFYEQYF
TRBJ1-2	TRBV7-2	CASIRTGRGYTF
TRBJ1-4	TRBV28	CASSRRDPRGYGKLFF
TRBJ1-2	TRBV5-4	CASSLGSVYGYTF
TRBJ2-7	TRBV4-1	CASSQDPGQASEQYF
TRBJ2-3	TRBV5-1	CASSLVDRETDTQYF
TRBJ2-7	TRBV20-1	CSASGGPRLRDEQYF
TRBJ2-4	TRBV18	CASSPPQGNIQYF
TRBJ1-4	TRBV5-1	CASSLAATVNEKLFF
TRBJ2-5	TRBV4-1	CASSSQLSPQYF
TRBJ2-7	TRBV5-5	CASTGLAGVSEQYF
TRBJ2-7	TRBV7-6	CASSGLAGVNEQYF
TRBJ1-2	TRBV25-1	CATSGTYYYGYTF
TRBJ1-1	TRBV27	CASSLRGGGNTEAFF
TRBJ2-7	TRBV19	CASGQGQSYEQYF
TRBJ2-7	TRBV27	CASSFWGQLPSYEQYF
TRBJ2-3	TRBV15	CATSRTSGRGDTQYF
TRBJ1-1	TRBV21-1	CASSTFTEAFF